The sequence of this TCR beta chain was determined in a study of blood T cells in healthy people across ages. The CDR3 is 13 residues long. V was trimmed by 5 bases and J by 8 bases, leaving 15 bases between them. In this sample, this clonotype turned up a few times. Alongside a J-beta primer mix, a sample-barcoded 5' primer served in a second PCR lasting about 7 to 11 cycles. TCRdb used MiXCR to reprocess the 5' RACE reads, holding one entry per CDR3 protein. This sample has fewer than 2 million distinct CDR3 sequences, with around 40% found just once. The origin of this receptor is a human donor in good health. The sequenced sample was blood. The chain uses TRBV12-3 or TRBV12-4 and TRBJ1-2; no definite D call. CDR3 in DNA: TGTGCCAGCAGTCGACTGACTTATGGGGGCTACACCTTC. Its protein product is CASSRLTYGGYTF.